The T cell receptor beta chain described here comes from a study of somatic mutations in cytotoxic T cells in rheumatoid arthritis. Generated by immunoSEQ multiplex PCR, the TCRdb table keeps only in-frame clones and is missing some. Among about 20,000 clones listed, 85% were seen once. Study observations and caveats: With some 69 patients examined, roughly eight had a largest CD8+ clone exceeding 20% of CD8+ cells. CD8+ T cells showed clonality that did not differ significantly between patients with rheumatoid arthritis and age-matched healthy controls.

This clone was detected a few times. Its specificity is not known. Losses at the gene ends were 5 bases for V and 6 bases for J; bases not matched to a gene: 9. CDR1 and CDR2 (germline): LNHNV, YYDKDF (reference sequence). This CDR3 is 14 amino acids long. Positive magnetic bead selection isolated CD4+ and CD8+ cells, and flow cytometry checked purity. The TCR comes from a woman aged 40-49 years with rheumatoid arthritis. The chain has TRBV15 and TRBJ2-7; the match to TRBD2 covers 8 bases. Material for sequencing was CD8+ T cells sorted from blood. The CDR3 coding sequence is TGTGCCACCAGCCCACCGGGGGGGCGAAGCGAGCAGTACTTC. Its protein is CATSPPGGRSEQYF.